A selection of T cell receptor beta chains follows, all from one sample in a study of blood T cell repertoires in COVID-19. Libraries were prepared by immunoSEQ multiplex PCR; TCRdb keeps only in-frame clonotypes and omits some of them. The sample has around 290,000 clones; around nine tenths are singletons. Sequencing used peripheral blood. The source is a man aged 35 to 55 with acute or convalescent COVID-19. Each CDR3 is given with its conserved first and last residue. D genes are given only for firm matches. Clone size appears in some rows only: once, few, many, or a class for an expanded clone.

J | size | V | D | CDR3 | DNA
TRBJ2-1 | NA | TRBV10-3 | TRBD1 | CAILRQGADEQFF | TGTGCCATCTTAAGACAGGGGGCCGATGAGCAGTTCTTC
TRBJ1-6 | once | TRBV11-2 | TRBD1 | CASSLDKAGGGSPLHF | TGTGCCAGCAGCTTAGATAAGGCAGGGGGCGGTTCACCCCTCCACTTT
TRBJ2-4 | NA | TRBV2 | NA | CASSERQAKDIQYF | TGTGCCAGCAGTGAGCGTCAGGCGAAGGACATTCAGTACTTC
TRBJ1-5 | NA | TRBV4-1 | TRBD1 | CASSQDQGQGGPQHF | TGCGCCAGCAGCCAAGATCAAGGACAGGGTGGGCCCCAGCATTTT
TRBJ1-4 | NA | TRBV30 | NA | CAWSVGRNEKLFF | TGTGCCTGGAGTGTGGGGCGAAATGAAAAACTGTTTTTT
TRBJ2-7 | NA | TRBV4-1 | TRBD1 | CASSHEGTGEAYEQYF | TGCGCCAGCAGCCATGAAGGGACAGGGGAAGCCTACGAGCAGTACTTC
TRBJ1-4 | NA | TRBV6-5 | NA | CASSYVQGLNEKLFF | TGTGCCAGCAGTTACGTACAGGGCCTTAATGAAAAACTGTTTTTT
TRBJ2-3 | NA | TRBV7-3 | TRBD1 | CASSFQGADTQYF | TGTGCCAGCAGCTTCCAGGGGGCAGATACGCAGTATTTT
TRBJ2-3 | NA | TRBV2 | TRBD2 | CASGISGESTQYF | TGTGCCAGCGGTATAAGCGGGGAAAGTACGCAGTATTTT
TRBJ1-1 | NA | TRBV7-2 | NA | CASSLTVGRTEAFF | TGTGCCAGCAGCTTAACGGTGGGGAGAACTGAAGCTTTCTTT
TRBJ1-1 | NA | TRBV11-2 | NA | CASKDWKDYTEAFF | TGTGCCAGCAAAGATTGGAAAGACTACACTGAAGCTTTCTTT
TRBJ2-3 | NA | TRBV19 | TRBD1 | CASQGQPTDTQYF | TGTGCCAGTCAGGGACAGCCCACAGATACGCAGTATTTT
TRBJ1-6 | NA | TRBV9 | NA | CASSTHSQPNSPLHF | TGTGCCAGCAGCACGCACTCACAGCCAAATTCACCCCTCCACTTT
TRBJ2-7 | NA | TRBV14 | NA | CASSFRAREQYF | TGTGCCAGCAGCTTCAGGGCCCGCGAGCAGTACTTC
TRBJ1-2 | NA | TRBV24-1 | TRBD1 | CATSDPRQGVNYGYTF | TGTGCCACCAGTGATCCCCGACAGGGCGTAAACTATGGCTACACCTTC
TRBJ1-6 | NA | TRBV5-6 | NA | CASSLFWASSPLHF | TGTGCCAGCAGCTTATTCTGGGCCTCTTCACCCCTCCACTTT
TRBJ1-1 | NA | TRBV18 | TRBD1 | CASSPPSGTGGDIEAFF | TGTGCCAGCTCACCACCCTCCGGGACAGGGGGGGACATTGAAGCTTTCTTT
TRBJ1-2 | NA | TRBV9 | NA | CASSVVDNYGYTF | TGTGCCAGCAGCGTAGTAGATAACTATGGCTACACCTTC
TRBJ1-2 | NA | TRBV3-1/TRBV3-2 | NA | CASSQGESYTF | TGTGCCAGCAGCCAGGGAGAGTCCTACACCTTC
TRBJ2-3 | NA | TRBV11-2 | TRBD1 | CASRPTGADTQYF | TGTGCCAGCAGACCTACAGGGGCAGATACGCAGTATTTT
TRBJ2-3 | few | TRBV6-5 | TRBD1 | CASSRTGSTTDTQYF | TGTGCCAGCAGTCGGACAGGTTCAACCACAGATACGCAGTATTTT
TRBJ2-2 | NA | TRBV6-1 | NA | CASSETGTPRVIGELFF | TGTGCCAGCAGTGAAACGGGGACTCCAAGAGTCATCGGGGAGCTGTTTTTT
TRBJ2-7 | few | TRBV5-1 | TRBD1 | CASSVMGDRMNEQYF | TGCGCCAGCAGCGTCATGGGGGACAGGATGAACGAGCAGTACTTC
TRBJ2-2 | NA | TRBV30 | NA | CAWSVRVNTGELFF | TGTGCCTGGAGTGTACGGGTGAACACCGGGGAGCTGTTTTTT
TRBJ1-2 | NA | TRBV12-3/TRBV12-4 | NA | CASSLVQGHGYTF | TGTGCCAGCAGTTTGGTCCAGGGGCATGGCTACACCTTC
TRBJ2-1 | NA | TRBV3-1/TRBV3-2 | TRBD2 | CASSRGTSGPPYNEQFF | TGTGCCAGCAGCCGTGGGACTAGCGGTCCCCCTTACAATGAGCAGTTCTTC
TRBJ1-2 | NA | TRBV5-1 | TRBD1 | CASSVGTGISYGYTF | TGCGCCAGCAGCGTAGGGACAGGGATTTCCTATGGCTACACCTTC
TRBJ2-1 | NA | TRBV7-8 | NA | CASSLALYGARGHNEQFF | TGTGCCAGCAGCTTAGCTCTTTACGGGGCCAGGGGACACAATGAGCAGTTCTTC
TRBJ1-1 | NA | TRBV5-1 | TRBD1 | CASSLRTGHTEAFF | TGCGCCAGCAGCCTCCGGACAGGGCACACTGAAGCTTTCTTT
TRBJ2-3 | NA | TRBV2 | NA | CASSRFGTDTQYF | TGTGCCAGCAGTCGGTTCGGCACAGATACGCAGTATTTT
TRBJ1-2 | few | TRBV5-1 | TRBD1 | CASSNFARDRGKSNYGYTF | TGCGCCAGCAGCAACTTTGCCCGGGACAGGGGCAAGAGTAACTATGGCTACACCTTC
TRBJ2-3 | NA | TRBV5-1 | NA | CASSLTGSTDTQYF | TGCGCCAGCAGCTTGACAGGTTCGACAGATACGCAGTATTTT
TRBJ2-2 | few | TRBV5-1 | NA | CASSLTPSGTGELFF | TGCGCCAGCAGCCTGACCCCCTCGGGCACCGGGGAGCTGTTTTTT
TRBJ2-7 | NA | TRBV5-1 | TRBD2 | CASSPTSGSYEQYF | TGCGCCAGCAGCCCGACTAGCGGGAGCTACGAGCAGTACTTC
TRBJ1-1 | NA | TRBV9 | NA | CASSVDPIDGAEAFF | TGTGCCAGCAGCGTAGATCCCATCGACGGGGCTGAAGCTTTCTTT
TRBJ1-5 | NA | TRBV12-3/TRBV12-4 | NA | CASSFRGTQPQHF | TGTGCCAGCAGTTTTAGGGGGACTCAGCCCCAGCATTTT
TRBJ1-1 | NA | TRBV7-3 | NA | CASSRYDSTEAFF | TGTGCCAGCAGCCGATATGACAGCACTGAAGCTTTCTTT
TRBJ2-7 | NA | TRBV6-5 | TRBD2 | CASTWGGLGEQYF | TGTGCCAGCACTTGGGGGGGATTGGGCGAGCAGTACTTC
TRBJ2-7 | NA | TRBV12-5 | NA | CASGLAFLGGGHSYEQYF | TGTGCTAGTGGTTTGGCCTTCCTAGGCGGGGGCCACTCCTACGAGCAGTACTTC